The 14 T cell receptor beta chains listed next were all sequenced from one sample in a study of Graves' ophthalmopathy and Graves' hyperthyroidism (dated by TCRdb to the late 2010s). The instrument was an Illumina HiSeq 2000. TCR beta CDR3 regions were amplified from RNA transcripts for repertoire sequencing. The first round was an RT-PCR using HTBI primers with the Qiagen OneStep RT-PCR kit, and this first round was followed by a second-round multiplex PCR, then size selection and purification. Clones were called with MiXCR by TCRdb after fastp trimmed the public reads at Q25, and only in-frame beta chains were retained. Identical CDR3 proteins give one entry, which carries the most common genes and DNA. In all, the sample holds a few hundred thousand distinct CDR3 sequences, and approximately 18% of those were seen once. The leading ten clones occupy 2% to 3% of the sample. The sample consisted of peripheral blood. All receptors derive from an adult woman with stable Graves' hyperthyroidism.

The J gene is TRBJ1-1, the V gene TRBV6-1; TRBD1 agrees at 7 bases. The CDR3 covers 14 residues. Germline loops: CDR1 MNHNS, CDR2 SASEGT. Trimming cost V 4 bases and J 2 bases; bases outside gene matches: 4. The CDR3 nucleotides are TGTGCCAGCAGTGCGGGACAGCTTAACACTGAAGCTTTCTTT. Amino acids: CASSAGQLNTEAFF.

This clonotype was recorded many times. The V gene is TRBV10-3, the J gene TRBJ1-1; the D gene is possibly TRBD1 (5 bases). The CDR3 is 15 amino acids. Germline V gene lookup returns CDR1 ENHRY and CDR2 SYGVKD. Trimming removed 3 bases from V and 1 base from J, with 12 bases in between. The CDR3 DNA is TGTGCCATCAGTGATCTAAATGGACAGAACACTGAAGCTTTCTTT. This translates into CAISDLNGQNTEAFF.

This clonotype was counted at least ten times. J is TRBJ2-7 and V is TRBV18; D is undetermined. Germline lookup yields CDR1 KGHSH and CDR2 LQKENI. V shed 3 bases and J shed 0 bases, with 12 bases lying between them. The CDR3 runs to 15 residues. The CDR3 coding sequence is TGTGCCAGCTCACCCTTTTCATCGTACTCCTACGAGCAGTACTTC. Translating it yields CASSPFSSYSYEQYF.

This clonotype was seen many times. This chain uses TRBV30 with TRBJ2-7; TRBD2 aligns across 13 bases. Losses at the gene ends were 4 bases for V and 3 bases for J; bases not matched to a gene: 12. The CDR3 is 17 amino acids. CDR1 is GTSNPN and CDR2 is SVGIG in the germline V gene (reference sequence). This CDR3 is CAWIQEGLAGINYEQYF. Written as DNA, the CDR3 is TGTGCCTGGATCCAGGAGGGACTAGCGGGGATAAACTACGAGCAGTACTTC. Variable domain in full (rest from reference TRBV30 and TRBJ2-7): SQTIHQWPATLVQPVGSPLSLECTVEGTSNPNLYWYRQAAGRGLQLLFYSVGIGQISSEVPQNLSASRPQDRQFILSSKKLLLSDSGFYLCAWIQEGLAGINYEQYFGPGTRLTVT.

This clonotype was counted at least ten times. The V gene is TRBV28, the J gene TRBJ2-2; 8 bases line up with TRBD2. Germline V gene sequence: CDR1 MDHEN, CDR2 SYDVKM. This CDR3 spans 17 amino acids. The trim removed 3 bases at V and 4 bases at J, leaving 10 bases unmatched. The CDR3, as DNA: TGTGCCAGCAGTTTTGCAGCGGGGGACACCTTCACCGGGGAGCTGTTTTTT. It specifies CASSFAAGDTFTGELFF.

For this clonotype: One junction end disagrees with the germline gene, perhaps due to a read error. The V gene is TRBV9, the J gene TRBJ2-1; D is perhaps TRBD2 (5 bases). Germline-derived CDR1 and CDR2 are SGDLS and YYNGEE. The CDR3 contains 15 residues. CDR3 residues: CASSVENDGSNEKFF. The CDR3 DNA follows: TGTGCCAGCAGCGTAGAAAATGATGGGAGCAATGAGAAGTTCTTC.

This clonotype has ten or more counts. This chain connects TRBV2 to TRBJ2-5, with 11 bases that match TRBD1. CDR3 size: 14 residues. V trimming: 7 bases; J trimming: 4 bases; junction bases outside the gene matches: 5. Per the germline V gene, CDR1 is SNHLY and CDR2 is FYNNEI. The CDR3 DNA sequence: TGTGCCAGCAAGAAGGACAGGGGGCGAGAGACCCAGTACTTC. Encoded protein: CASKKDRGRETQYF.

This chain uses TRBV6-1 with TRBJ1-2, with TRBD1 matching over 7 bases. The CDR3 contains 13 residues. V trimming: 7 bases; J trimming: 8 bases; junction bases outside the gene matches: 10. Looked up from germline, CDR1 is MNHNS and CDR2 is SASEGT. The CDR3 loop reads CASKVGGQKGYTF. CDR3 sequence (DNA): TGTGCCAGCAAAGTGGGGGGACAGAAGGGCTACACCTTC.

The CDR3 protein is CASSLGTLGAQETQYF. In nucleotides, the CDR3 is TGTGCCAGCAGCTTGGGGACTCTAGGTGCCCAAGAGACCCAGTACTTC. The gene calls are TRBV5-5 and TRBJ2-5; D might be TRBD2 (5 bases). Per germline, CDR1 SGHKS and CDR2 YYEKEE (reference sequence). The V and J ends lost 0 bases and 1 base respectively, with 13 bases between them. This CDR3 spans 16 amino acids.

In this sample, this clonotype turned up many times. The chain recombines TRBV5-1 with TRBJ2-7; TRBD1 is a possible D gene (6 bases). Trimming removed 4 bases from V and 6 bases from J, with 23 bases in between. The length of the CDR3 is 16 residues. Germline lookup yields CDR1 SGHRS and CDR2 YFSETQ. CDR3 amino acids: CASSHRVAGSLGEQYF. The CDR3 DNA follows: TGCGCCAGCAGCCACAGGGTGGCAGGTAGCTTGGGCGAGCAGTACTTC.

The DNA for the CDR3 is TGTGCCAGCAGTGAAATTAAGGACGATCAGCCCCAGCATTTT. Its protein product is CASSEIKDDQPQHF. The chain combines TRBV6-1 with TRBJ1-5; D call uncertain. The CDR3 contains 14 residues. Trimming took 2 bases from V and 5 from J, leaving 10 bases between them. Germline V gene lookup returns CDR1 MNHNS and CDR2 SASEGT.

The V call is TRBV29-1, the J call TRBJ2-5, with D perhaps TRBD1 (7 bases). V was cut by 7 bases and J by 4 bases, with 16 bases left in between. The CDR3 spans 13 residues. Germline V gene data show CDR1 as SQVTM and CDR2 as ANQGSEA. The CDR3 DNA follows: TGCAGCGCTGGACAGGTCGGGGGAGAGACCCAGTACTTC. As protein: CSAGQVGGETQYF. The entire variable domain, with the rest obtained from reference TRBV29-1 and TRBJ2-5, is as follows: SAVISQKPSRDICQRGTSLTIQCQVDSQVTMMFWYRQQPGQSLTLIATANQGSEATYESGFVIDKFPISRPNLTFSTLTVSNMSPEDSSIYLCSAGQVGGETQYFGPGTRLLVL.

This chain uses TRBV27 with TRBJ1-2, with D hard to call. Trimming took 0 bases from V and 4 from J, leaving 15 bases between them. CDR3 length: 16 residues. Germline CDR1 and CDR2: MNHEY and SMNVEV (reference sequence). The CDR3 DNA reads TGTGCCAGCAGTTTATCGAAGGTGGGGAGAGGCTATGGCTACACCTTC. Residues: CASSLSKVGRGYGYTF.

The chain links TRBV29-1 to TRBJ1-2, with 8 bases fitting TRBD1. Germline assignment: CDR1 SQVTM and CDR2 ANQGSEA. J lost 2 bases, V lost 6 bases, and 5 bases had no gene match. The CDR3 extends over 13 amino acids. The CDR3 protein is CSVRTGLNYGYTF. CDR3 coding DNA: TGCAGCGTCAGGACAGGGCTAAACTATGGCTACACCTTC.